A selection of T cell receptor beta chains follows, all from one sample in a study of somatic mutations in cytotoxic T cells in rheumatoid arthritis. Profiled with immunoSEQ multiplex PCR; TCRdb holds only in-frame clones, not every one. The sample records approximately 11,000 clones, about 69% being singletons. The source material was CD8+ T cells sorted from blood. The receptors shown here come from an adult with rheumatoid arthritis. CDR3s include the opening cysteine and the closing phenylalanine or tryptophan. The D gene is left open where the match is weak. The size entry is marked missing in some rows and otherwise reads once, few, many or a size class.

clone_size	v_call	d_call	j_call	cdr3_aa	cdr3_nt
-	TRBV29-1	TRBD2	TRBJ2-2	CSPRGEFAGVGGELFF	TGCAGCCCCCGGGGCGAGTTCGCGGGGGTGGGCGGGGAGCTGTTTTTT
medium-sized	TRBV7-9	-	TRBJ2-7	CASRSESSYEQYF	TGTGCCAGCAGATCAGAGAGCTCCTACGAGCAGTACTTC
-	TRBV7-6	TRBD2	TRBJ2-7	CASSSFIAGAVNEQYF	TGTGCCAGCAGCTCGTTCATAGCGGGCGCTGTTAACGAGCAGTACTTC
-	TRBV5-4	TRBD1	TRBJ1-2	CASSLGDRGGYGYTF	TGTGCCAGCAGCTTGGGAGACAGGGGCGGATATGGCTACACCTTC
-	TRBV2	TRBD1	TRBJ2-1	CASRRGTGASNEQFF	TGTGCCAGCAGGAGGGGGACAGGGGCTTCCAATGAGCAGTTCTTC
few	TRBV6-1	-	TRBJ2-7	CASTVGDSAYYEQYF	TGTGCCAGCACGGTCGGTGACAGTGCATACTACGAGCAGTACTTC
-	TRBV4-3	-	TRBJ2-7	CASSQGTPISYEQYF	TGCGCCAGCAGCCAAGGGACACCCATCTCCTACGAGCAGTACTTC
-	TRBV21-1	-	TRBJ2-2	CASSNYPPDQVVGGELFF	TGTGCCAGCAGCAACTACCCACCTGATCAGGTAGTTGGCGGGGAGCTGTTTTTT
-	TRBV6-1	-	TRBJ1-1	CASRATEAFF	TGTGCCAGCAGGGCCACTGAAGCTTTCTTT
-	TRBV4-1	TRBD1	TRBJ2-2	CASSQGQGGIGELFF	TGCGCCAGCAGCCAAGGACAAGGGGGCATAGGGGAGCTGTTTTTT
-	TRBV7-8	-	TRBJ2-7	CASSLDAGVGEQYF	TGTGCCAGCAGCTTAGACGCAGGGGTGGGCGAGCAGTACTTC
-	TRBV28	TRBD1	TRBJ2-7	CASSLPGGRYEQYF	TGTGCCAGCAGTTTACCAGGGGGCAGATACGAGCAGTACTTC
-	TRBV6-1	-	TRBJ1-5	CASSLGMGNQPQHF	TGTGCCAGCAGTCTCGGGATGGGCAATCAGCCCCAGCATTTT
-	TRBV19	-	TRBJ2-3	CASSVIWGTQNTQYF	TGTGCCAGTAGTGTCATTTGGGGAACACAGAATACGCAGTATTTT
-	TRBV4-2	-	TRBJ2-1	CASSQGPEEGERGNEQFF	TGTGCCAGCAGCCAAGGTCCAGAAGAGGGGGAGAGGGGCAATGAGCAGTTCTTC
once	TRBV7-9	TRBD2	TRBJ2-3	CASTGGIRDTQYF	TGTGCCAGCACGGGAGGGATCAGAGATACGCAGTATTTT
-	TRBV4-1	TRBD2	TRBJ2-1	CASSQDLGSGLLSEQFF	TGCGCCAGCAGCCAAGATCTGGGTAGCGGGTTACTGTCTGAGCAGTTCTTC
-	TRBV7-8	-	TRBJ1-5	CASSLAPEGQPQHF	TGTGCCAGCAGCTTAGCCCCAGAAGGGCAGCCCCAGCATTTT
-	TRBV21-1	-	TRBJ1-5	CASSKGRDRGYEDQPQHF	TGTGCCAGCAGCAAAGGTCGGGACAGGGGTTATGAGGATCAGCCCCAGCATTTT
-	TRBV7-9	TRBD1	TRBJ2-1	CASSARTGGSYNEQFF	TGTGCCAGCAGCGCCCGGACAGGGGGCTCTTACAATGAGCAGTTCTTC
few	TRBV4-3	-	TRBJ2-7	CASSLRQSPGRQYF	TGCGCCAGCAGCCTCAGACAATCGCCCGGACGGCAGTACTTC
-	TRBV6-5	-	TRBJ1-4	CASREGSGEKLFF	TGTGCCAGCAGGGAAGGTTCGGGTGAAAAACTGTTTTTT
-	TRBV28	-	TRBJ2-7	CATRGTLVYEQYF	TGTGCCACCCGCGGGACTCTCGTCTACGAGCAGTACTTC
-	TRBV4-3	-	TRBJ2-7	CASSQDYDSSYEQYF	TGCGCCAGCAGCCAAGATTATGACAGCTCCTACGAGCAGTACTTC
few	TRBV7-9	-	TRBJ2-3	CASSLPWASTDTQYF	TGTGCCAGCAGCCTCCCCTGGGCTAGCACAGATACGCAGTATTTT
few	TRBV27	TRBD1	TRBJ1-6	CASSPGTGAGSPLHF	TGTGCCAGCAGTCCCGGGACAGGGGCTGGTTCACCCCTCCACTTT
-	TRBV5-8	-	TRBJ2-5	CASSLQSEETQYF	TGTGCCAGCAGCTTGCAGTCAGAAGAGACCCAGTACTTC
-	TRBV11-2	-	TRBJ2-3	CASSQGLQMPDTQYF	TGTGCCAGCAGCCAGGGACTCCAGATGCCAGATACGCAGTATTTT
-	TRBV6-1	-	TRBJ2-3	CASSAVGQSTDTQYF	TGTGCCAGCAGTGCCGTTGGGCAGTCCACAGATACGCAGTATTTT
-	TRBV28	-	TRBJ1-6	CASSLLAGRGNSPLHF	TGTGCCAGCTCCCTCTTAGCGGGGAGGGGAAATTCACCCCTCCACTTT
-	TRBV14	-	TRBJ2-2	CASRNSGEYTGELFF	TGTGCCAGCCGGAACTCGGGAGAATACACCGGGGAGCTGTTTTTT
-	TRBV28	-	TRBJ1-1	CASSYRGQLRMNTEAFF	TGTGCCAGCAGTTACCGGGGGCAACTAAGAATGAACACTGAAGCTTTCTTT
-	TRBV4-2	TRBD2	TRBJ2-3	CASSQVLAGLDTQYF	TGTGCCAGCAGCCAAGTTCTAGCGGGGCTGGATACGCAGTATTTT
-	TRBV9	-	TRBJ2-7	CASNRGDSSYEQYF	TGTGCCAGCAACCGCGGGGACAGCTCCTACGAGCAGTACTTC
-	TRBV7-9	-	TRBJ2-7	CASSATGWEQYF	TGTGCCAGCAGCGCCACAGGGTGGGAGCAGTACTTC
-	TRBV27	TRBD1	TRBJ2-1	CASSFTGGQFF	TGTGCCAGCAGTTTTACAGGGGGGCAGTTCTTC
-	TRBV6-6	TRBD2	TRBJ2-3	CATLAGGIFDTQYF	TGTGCCACCCTAGCGGGGGGAATTTTTGATACGCAGTATTTT
-	TRBV27	TRBD1	TRBJ2-2	CASSFGQVETGELFF	TGTGCCAGCAGCTTTGGACAGGTAGAGACCGGGGAGCTGTTTTTT
-	TRBV4-1	-	TRBJ2-1	CASSQAPSAVYNEQFF	TGCGCCAGCAGCCAAGCTCCTAGCGCGGTCTACAATGAGCAGTTCTTC
few	TRBV6-5	TRBD1	TRBJ1-2	CASSLKTGATYGYTF	TGTGCCAGCAGTCTAAAAACAGGGGCCACCTATGGCTACACCTTC
-	TRBV5-1	-	TRBJ2-5	CASSPGDAETQYF	TGCGCCAGCAGCCCGGGGGATGCGGAGACCCAGTACTTC
-	TRBV6-1	TRBD1	TRBJ1-5	CASSRQGSLEQPQHF	TGTGCCAGCAGCCGACAGGGTAGCCTCGAACAGCCCCAGCATTTT
-	TRBV9	-	TRBJ2-3	CASSVEVDTQYF	TGTGCCAGCAGCGTAGAGGTAGATACGCAGTATTTT
-	TRBV6-5	-	TRBJ2-6	CASSLSGANVLTF	TGTGCCAGCAGTTTATCTGGGGCCAACGTCCTGACTTTC
-	TRBV4-1	-	TRBJ2-3	CASSQFGGGGASSDTQYF	TGCGCCAGCAGCCAGTTCGGGGGAGGGGGCGCGAGCTCAGATACGCAGTATTTT
medium-sized	TRBV10-3	-	TRBJ1-5	CAISESNPWGSNQPQHF	TGTGCCATCAGTGAGTCGAATCCATGGGGGAGCAATCAGCCCCAGCATTTT
-	TRBV7-3	TRBD2	TRBJ2-7	CASSPTSGGSSEQYF	TGTGCCAGCAGCCCGACTAGCGGGGGGTCGAGCGAGCAGTACTTC
-	TRBV6-1	TRBD2	TRBJ2-7	CASSAGGNYEQYF	TGTGCCAGCAGTGCGGGGGGGAACTACGAGCAGTACTTC
-	TRBV7-9	-	TRBJ2-3	CASSLVLGSSTDTQYF	TGTGCCAGCAGCTTAGTGCTGGGATCTAGCACAGATACGCAGTATTTT
few	TRBV2	-	TRBJ1-1	CASSEAATYWNTEAFF	TGTGCCAGCAGTGAAGCGGCAACGTACTGGAACACTGAAGCTTTCTTT
-	TRBV7-9	TRBD1	TRBJ1-5	CASSQVQGAAQPQHF	TGTGCCAGCAGCCAAGTGCAGGGGGCAGCTCAGCCCCAGCATTTT
-	TRBV7-9	-	TRBJ2-1	CASSSLGQGGPFF	TGTGCCAGCAGCTCCCTGGGGCAGGGTGGGCCGTTCTTC
-	TRBV28	TRBD2	TRBJ2-1	CASSSTGGVLYNEQFF	TGTGCCAGCAGTTCCACCGGGGGGGTTCTCTACAATGAGCAGTTCTTC